The 8 T cell receptor beta chains below were found in one sample sequenced in a study of T cells after yellow fever vaccination. One entry per CDR3 protein results from TCRdb running MiXCR on the 5' RACE reads. In the table there are about 240,000 distinct CDR3 sequences, 3.6% of which are singletons. Sample: PBMCs, taken 15 days after the yellow fever booster vaccination. The receptors come from a man in his late teens or twenties who received the YFV17D yellow fever vaccine.

This clonotype was seen ten or more times. The chain has TRBV29-1 and TRBJ1-1; D is perhaps TRBD1 (5 bases). The V gene's germline CDR1 is SQVTM and CDR2 ANQGSEA. V was shortened by 3 bases and J by 0 bases, with 8 bases between the two germline ends. The CDR3 sequence is 13 residues long. The CDR3, as DNA: TGCAGCGTTGATGGGGGGTTGAACACTGAAGCTTTCTTT. The encoded protein is CSVDGGLNTEAFF.

V and J are TRBV30 and TRBJ2-7, with D perhaps matching TRBD1 or TRBD2 (5 bases each). This CDR3 region has 13 residues. Per germline, CDR1 GTSNPN and CDR2 SVGIG (reference sequence). Trimming removed 6 bases at V and 2 bases at J, with 14 bases between. The CDR3 nucleotides read TGTGCCTGCCGCCGGGACGGTCCCTACGAGCAGTACTTC. It codes for CACRRDGPYEQYF.

This clonotype was seen at least ten times. V usage is TRBV24-1 and J usage is TRBJ2-7; the D call may be TRBD1 or TRBD2 (5 bases each). The CDR3 is 13 residues long. V gave up 6 bases and J gave up 6 bases, with 14 bases separating them. Per the germline V gene, CDR1 is KGHDR and CDR2 is SFDVKD. CDR3 nucleotides: TGTGCCACCAGTCCGGGACCCAACCTCGAGCAGTACTTC. Amino acid sequence: CATSPGPNLEQYF.

This clonotype was recorded at least ten times. The chain uses TRBV12-5 and TRBJ1-1; D unclear. Germline assignment: CDR1 LGHNT and CDR2 FRNRAP. Deletions cut 0 bases from V and 1 base from J, with 12 bases between. The CDR3 is 16 residues long. CDR3: CASGLVLSPGNTEAFF. As DNA, the CDR3 is TGTGCTAGTGGTTTGGTACTTAGTCCCGGGAACACTGAAGCTTTCTTT. The full variable domain, with the rest looked up from reference TRBV12-5 and TRBJ1-1, is DARVTQTPRHKVTEMGQEVTMRCQPILGHNTVFWYRQTMMQGLELLAYFRNRAPLDDSGMPKDRFSAEMPDATLATLKIQPSEPRDSAVYFCASGLVLSPGNTEAFFGQGTRLTVV.

This clonotype was observed at least ten times. The V and J genes are TRBV7-9 and TRBJ2-5, with D tentatively TRBD1 (5 bases). Per the germline V gene, CDR1 is SEHNR and CDR2 is FQNEAQ (reference sequence). This CDR3 is 13 amino acids long. Trimming pared 2 bases from V and 5 bases from J, leaving 9 bases between. The CDR3 protein is CASSLNSGETQYF. The CDR3, as DNA: TGTGCCAGCAGCTTAAACTCAGGGGAGACCCAGTACTTC.

This clonotype was observed many times. The chain joins TRBV7-9 to TRBJ2-1; TRBD1 matches 8 bases. The CDR3 spans 16 residues. Losses at the gene ends were 5 bases for V and 1 base for J; bases not matched to a gene: 7. Germline lookup yields CDR1 SEHNR and CDR2 FQNEAQ (reference sequence). The DNA for the CDR3 is TGTGCCAGCAGCATTGGGACAGGTGGGTCCTACAATGAGCAGTTCTTC. Translated: CASSIGTGGSYNEQFF.

This clonotype was observed at least ten times. This rearrangement joins TRBV14 to TRBJ2-7; 12 bases align to TRBD1. After removal of 5 bases from V and 6 bases from J, the junction contained 5 bases not matched to a gene. This CDR3 contains 14 residues. Germline V CDR1 and CDR2: SGHDN, FVKESK. The CDR3 sequence: CASSDRDRGLEQYF. The CDR3 region has the DNA TGTGCCAGCAGCGACCGGGACAGGGGGCTCGAGCAGTACTTC.

This clonotype has ten or more counts. This rearrangement joins TRBV20-1 to TRBJ2-3; TRBD2 aligns across 11 bases. The V gene's germline CDR1 is DFQATT and CDR2 SNEGSKA (reference sequence). J was trimmed by 3 bases and V by 7 bases; bases with no gene match: 3. This CDR3 has 13 amino acids. CDR3 nucleotides: TGCAGTGGAACTAGCGGGGGAACAGATACGCAGTATTTT. Translated: CSGTSGGTDTQYF.